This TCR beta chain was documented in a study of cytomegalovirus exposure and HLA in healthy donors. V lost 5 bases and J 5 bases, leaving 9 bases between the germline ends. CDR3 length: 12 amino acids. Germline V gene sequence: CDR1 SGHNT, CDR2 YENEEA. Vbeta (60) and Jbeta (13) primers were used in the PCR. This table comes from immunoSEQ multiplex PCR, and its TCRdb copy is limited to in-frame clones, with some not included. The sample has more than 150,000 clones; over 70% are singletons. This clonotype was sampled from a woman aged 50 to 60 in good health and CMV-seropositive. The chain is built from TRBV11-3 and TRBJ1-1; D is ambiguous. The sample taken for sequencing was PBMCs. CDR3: CASSLRETEAFF. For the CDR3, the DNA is TGTGCCAGCAGCCTACGGGAGACTGAAGCTTTCTTT.